The clone carrying this T cell receptor (beta chain) came up many times. Its matching antigen is unknown. The entry originates in a study of neurological immune-mediated disorders. This CDR3 spans 24 amino acids. The germline gives CDR1 SGHNT, CDR2 YENEEA. V dropped 5 bases and J dropped 4 bases, with 44 bases sitting between them. Study findings and constraints: Patients with HTLV-1-associated myelopathy showed the most TCR clonal expansion. Those with multiple sclerosis showed the least, falling below healthy controls.

Time point: longitudinal time-point 1 (baseline). cDNA was made by 5'RACE with 10-nucleotide random UMIs. A single run covered 15-18 subjects with over 170 million TCR-beta sequences. TCRdb independently ran MiXCR on the 5' RACE reads; one entry per CDR3 protein. The repertoire includes 70,000 to 75,000 distinct CDR3 sequences, about an eighth of them detected once, and under 5.5% sits in the top ten. The source material was PBMCs. V is TRBV11-3 and J is TRBJ1-1; maybe TRBD1 (6 bases). The receptor's source is a female donor with HTLV-1-associated myelopathy (HAM/TSP). The CDR3 is CASSAPPIQGSRHTTTPISTEAFF. The CDR3 coding sequence is TGTGCCAGCAGCGCTCCCCCGATCCAGGGGTCGAGACATACCACAACTCCGATATCCACTGAAGCTTTCTTT.